Given below is one TCR beta chain in context. Its specific antigen is unknown. No base qualities exist here, and no much larger clone lies one base off it. Flow cytometry had shown CD8+CD57+ cell expansion in the patients selected for sequencing. All patients had severe acquired aplastic anemia diagnosed by International Study of Aplastic Anemia and Agranulocytosis and Camitta criteria. At the time blood was sampled, none of the patients had received any therapy. In the study, sorted CD4+ and CD8+ blood T cells from patients with severe aplastic anemia and from healthy subjects underwent deep sequencing of TCR repertoires. In the USA, patient enrollment took place under clinicaltrials.gov protocols 00001620, 01623167, 00001397, 00071045, 00081523 and 00961064. Ficoll-Paque density gradient centrifugation was used to isolate peripheral blood mononuclear cells. Before DNA extraction, CD4+ and CD8+ T cells were sorted by FACS or by magnetic beads.

The data stem from a study of CD8+CD57+ T cells in acquired aplastic anemia (dated by TCRdb to between 2017 and 2018). About the study as a whole: DNA extracted from sorted CD4+ and CD8+ cells had a mean of about 3.3 ug, with a range of about 0.19 to 27.4 ug. CD8+CD57+ expansion was defined as a frequency above the mean frequency observed in healthy subjects. What the authors observed across the whole study: CD8+ Simpson's diversity did not differ significantly between patients and healthy controls (P=0.060). Around 31 CD8+ CDR3 sequences were shared between patients and controls but appeared highly expressed in patients and within their immunodominant clones.

The trim is 5 bases for V and 6 bases for J, with a gap of 15 bases between the germline ends. The CDR3 runs 14 residues from the cysteine to the phenylalanine. CDR3 DNA is the only sequence kept; it has 42 bases, read in frame from the first base. The germline V gene (reference sequence) supplies CDR1 LNHNV and CDR2 YYDKDF. Profiling of TCR beta VDJ combinations and CDR3 sequences used genomic DNA as the template. TCR repertoire sequencing was run on an Illumina HiSeq 2000. The study's own analysis went as follows. Repertoires were assessed using TRBV/TRBJ rearrangement plots, CDR3 size and DJ length profiles, and Simpson's diversity index. Whichever DNA sequence was most abundant in the deep sequencing data was defined as the immunodominant clone. CDR3 amino acid sequences were screened for sharing across subjects and compared with published repertoires and the VDJdb database. TCRdb's own reprocessing of the public reads used fastp at Q25 and MiXCR and kept productive beta chains. Rows merge per CDR3 protein into single entries with the most common DNA and genes. It is TCRdb's table, rather than the study itself, that gives the V and J calls and clone size. This sample is represented by about 200,000 distinct CDR3 sequences; about 60% of them were singletons. In total, the top ten clones hold about three fifths of the sample.

This clonotype originated in a human donor with aplastic anemia. The receptor chain draws on TRBV15 and TRBJ2-3; TRBD1 is a possible D gene, resting on 6 matching bases. The sample comprised sorted CD4+, CD8+, or CD8+CD57+ T cells (not recorded which) from PBMCs. CDR3 reads: CATSSLGARDTQYF. In nucleotide form, the sequence is TGTGCCACCAGCTCGTTGGGGGCTCGGGATACGCAGTATTTT.